These T cell receptor beta chains were read from a single sample in a study of identical twins. TCRdb called the 5' RACE reads again in MiXCR, with one record for every CDR3 protein. The sample has 550,000 to 800,000 distinct CDR3 sequences; 7% to 7.5% are singletons. The same specimen was also included in a second study, on yellow fever vaccine responses in identical twins.

Sequencing was done on a sample of PBMCs. These receptors all stem from a woman aged 18-35 years in good health. CDR3s include the opening cysteine and the closing phenylalanine or tryptophan. Each record gives: V gene, D gene, CDR3 protein. D genes are given only for firm matches.

TRBV7-3,NA,CASSPLLGGSTDTQYF
TRBV12-3/TRBV12-4,NA,CASSPGGRLEAFF
TRBV29-1,NA,CSAQGGTGANVLTF
TRBV3-1,NA,CASRTGDYGYTF
TRBV5-1,TRBD1,CASSPGTGGLNEQFF
TRBV20-1,NA,CSASLFLNEQYF
TRBV4-1,TRBD2,CASSQERGLAGGDEQFF
TRBV7-8,TRBD1,CASSAGQSNTEAFF
TRBV24-1,NA,CATSVNRAYNEQFF
TRBV27,TRBD2,CASSPLTSGSFYEQYF
TRBV29-1,NA,CSVEGGTAISGELFF
TRBV5-1,NA,CASSLAGVRETQYF
TRBV3-1,NA,CASSPRTGAGETQYF
TRBV12-3/TRBV12-4,TRBD2,CASSLASGGLREQYF
TRBV10-3,NA,CAISRMGEGVNNEQFF
TRBV20-1,NA,CSATRQVVETQYF
TRBV6-1,NA,CASSEAPTANQPQHF
TRBV24-1,TRBD2,CATSDLASGLMQFF
TRBV20-1,TRBD1,CSASYRAQGGDGYTF
TRBV10-2,TRBD2,CASSEPRVAGGGTDTQYF
TRBV5-1,NA,CASSWDRSIPYF
TRBV24-1,NA,CATSDAAGVETQYF
TRBV5-1,NA,CASSRGGSDSNQPQHF
TRBV28,TRBD1,CASSLGQDPLLYGYTF
TRBV29-1,TRBD1,CSVPQGGDYGYTF
TRBV5-1,NA,CASSLFGELFF
TRBV9,NA,CASSVATTEVYGYTF
TRBV2,TRBD1,CASSEFDHTGTGAPFGANVLTF
TRBV7-2,NA,CASSLGSSIPQYF
TRBV28,NA,CASSLGLRAFF
TRBV7-9,NA,CASSSPGGGTEAFF
TRBV5-1,NA,CASSLVGTPGGTEAFF
TRBV5-1,NA,CASTRGGYNEQFF
TRBV5-1,NA,CASSLWLGPGELFF
TRBV20-1,NA,CSARGGGNFYGYTF
TRBV7-6,TRBD2,CASSLALGTSSDTQYF
TRBV5-6,NA,CASSTNQGRYGYTF
TRBV4-2,NA,CASSQAEQSSGNTIYF
TRBV18,NA,CASSPLTDQPQHF
TRBV11-2,TRBD2,CASSLRGLAGGIQETQYF
TRBV28,NA,CASSSLLDTQYF
TRBV12-3/TRBV12-4,NA,CASSWGGGQFF
TRBV6-1,NA,CASTGHRNTGELFF
TRBV4-1,NA,CASSQGDEQFF
TRBV20-1,NA,CSAEGGALNEKLFF
TRBV5-1,NA,CASSLEGPDVGYGYTF
TRBV29-1,TRBD1,CSALTGGAGTGELFF
TRBV7-9,TRBD1,CASSTGEETQYF
TRBV13,NA,CASSLDQVNTEAFF
TRBV11-2,NA,CASSSRGSIRTGELFF
TRBV4-2,NA,CASSQESGAYEQYF
TRBV27,NA,CASSQISMGGTSSYEQYF
TRBV29-1,TRBD2,CSVELAVVANTGELFF